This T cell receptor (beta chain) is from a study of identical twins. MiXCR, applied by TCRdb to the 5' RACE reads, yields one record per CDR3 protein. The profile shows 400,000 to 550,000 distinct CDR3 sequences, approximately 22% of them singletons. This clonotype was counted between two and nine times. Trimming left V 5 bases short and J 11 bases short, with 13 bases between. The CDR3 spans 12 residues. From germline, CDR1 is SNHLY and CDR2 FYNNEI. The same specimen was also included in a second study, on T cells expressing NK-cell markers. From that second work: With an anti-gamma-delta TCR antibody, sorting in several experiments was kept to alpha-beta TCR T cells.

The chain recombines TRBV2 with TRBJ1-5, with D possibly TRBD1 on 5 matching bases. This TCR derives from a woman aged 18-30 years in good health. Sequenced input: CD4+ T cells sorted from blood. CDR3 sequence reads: CASSFPVGAQHF. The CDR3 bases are TGTGCCAGCAGTTTCCCGGTGGGGGCCCAGCATTTT.